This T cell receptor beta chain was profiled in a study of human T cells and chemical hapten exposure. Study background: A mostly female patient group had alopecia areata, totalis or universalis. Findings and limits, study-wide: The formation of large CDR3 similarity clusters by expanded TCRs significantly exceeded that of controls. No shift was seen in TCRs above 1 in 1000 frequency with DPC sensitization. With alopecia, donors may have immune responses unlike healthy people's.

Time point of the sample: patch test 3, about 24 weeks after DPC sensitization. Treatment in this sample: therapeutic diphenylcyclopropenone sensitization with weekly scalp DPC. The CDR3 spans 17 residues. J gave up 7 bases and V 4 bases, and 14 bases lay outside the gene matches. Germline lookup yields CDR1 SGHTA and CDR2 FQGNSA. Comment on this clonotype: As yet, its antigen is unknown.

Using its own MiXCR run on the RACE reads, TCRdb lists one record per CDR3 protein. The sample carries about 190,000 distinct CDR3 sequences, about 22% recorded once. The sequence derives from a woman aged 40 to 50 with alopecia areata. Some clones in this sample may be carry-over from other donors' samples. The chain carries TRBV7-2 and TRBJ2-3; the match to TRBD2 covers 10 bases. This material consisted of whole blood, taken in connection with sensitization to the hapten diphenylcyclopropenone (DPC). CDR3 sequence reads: CASSSGLAGAGGYTQYF. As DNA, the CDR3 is TGTGCCAGCAGCTCTGGCCTAGCGGGAGCAGGGGGGTATACGCAGTATTTT.